A single sample is the source of the 2 T cell receptor beta chains below, sequenced in a study of shared clonotypes between healthy human individuals. Some clones are missing from TCRdb's copy, which holds only in-frame ones; the method was immunoSEQ multiplex PCR. The sample carries hundreds of thousands of clones, 95% to 98% recorded once. Terminally differentiated effector memory CD45RA+ cells were left out of the naive CD8 fraction, which was CD45RO-negative and positively selected for CCR7. The specimen sequenced was naive CD8+ T cells sorted from blood. These receptors all stem from a man aged 30-40 years in good health.

V is TRBV30 and J is TRBJ2-3; 7 nucleotides match TRBD1. J was trimmed by 4 bases and V by 4 bases; bases with no gene match: 8. CDR1 and CDR2 from the germline V gene are GTSNPN and SVGIG (reference sequence). The CDR3 has 14 residues. CDR3 loop: CAWTLTGTSDTQYF. In DNA form, the CDR3 reads TGTGCCTGGACCCTGACAGGGACGTCAGATACGCAGTATTTT.

The J gene is TRBJ2-6, the V gene TRBV11-2; unclear D gene. Germline V gene sequence: CDR1 SGHAT, CDR2 FQNNGV. The CDR3 runs to 12 residues. V shed 11 bases and J shed 2 bases, with 7 bases lying between them. CDR3 DNA sequence: TGTGCCGTCCGACCTGGGGCCAACGTCCTGACTTTC. This translates into CAVRPGANVLTF.